The 16 T cell receptor beta chains presented below share a single source sample, sequenced in a study of blood T cell repertoires in COVID-19. Clones were sequenced by immunoSEQ multiplex PCR, and TCRdb holds only the in-frame ones, with some missing. Counted here are roughly 200,000 clones, 85% to 90% occurring once; the ten biggest clones make up around 1.5%. Sequenced sample: peripheral blood. These receptors all stem from a man aged 18 to 30 with active or convalescent COVID-19.

V usage is TRBV5-1 and J usage is TRBJ1-5; 7 positions agree with TRBD1. Germline-derived CDR1 and CDR2 are SGHRS and YFSETQ. This CDR3 comprises 14 residues. V was clipped by 4 bases and J by 5 bases; unmatched bases: 6. CDR3 amino acids: CASSPGQADQPQHF. CDR3 bases: TGCGCCAGCAGCCCAGGACAGGCGGATCAGCCCCAGCATTTT.

The chain recombines TRBV11-3 with TRBJ1-3, with TRBD1 identical over 9 bases. CDR3 size: 15 residues. J was trimmed by 1 base and V by 4 bases; bases with no gene match: 2. CDR1 SGHNT and CDR2 YENEEA come from the germline V gene. The CDR3 region has the DNA TGTGCCAGCAGCTCCGGGACAGGGTCTGGAAACACCATATATTTT. Its translation is CASSSGTGSGNTIYF.

V usage is TRBV5-4 and J usage is TRBJ2-1, with 9 bases that match TRBD2. Germline V gene sequence: CDR1 SGHNT, CDR2 YYREEE (reference sequence). V lost 4 bases and J lost 0; bases outside the gene matches: 5. The CDR3 is 16 residues long. CDR3 sequence: CASSPGLANSYNEQFF. The CDR3 DNA reads as TGTGCCAGCAGCCCGGGACTAGCTAACTCCTACAATGAGCAGTTCTTC.

J is TRBJ1-1 and V is TRBV6-5; D is undetermined. Germline V gene data show CDR1 as MNHEY and CDR2 as SVGAGI. The CDR3 totals 14 residues. Trimming shortened V by 4 bases and J by 5 bases, and 14 bases separated the two germline ends. The CDR3 DNA reads TGTGCCAGCAGTTCCTATCAGGCTGGGACTGAAGCTTTCTTT. It is translated as CASSSYQAGTEAFF.

The rearrangement links TRBV10-3 to TRBJ2-2; D gene unclear. The CDR3 consists of 12 residues. Germline assignment: CDR1 ENHRY and CDR2 SYGVKD. V was shortened by 9 bases and J by 0 bases, with 5 bases between the two germline ends. As DNA, the CDR3 is TGTGCCATAGAGCCGAACACCGGGGAGCTGTTTTTT. Encoded protein: CAIEPNTGELFF.

J is TRBJ2-5 and V is TRBV10-3; TRBD2 is a possible D gene (5 bases). Trimming took off 0 bases at V and 1 base at J, with 6 bases between the two ends. The germline CDR1 and CDR2 sequences are ENHRY and SYGVKD. The CDR3 extends over 14 amino acids. The DNA for the CDR3 is TGTGCCATCAGTGAGTCCGGGGTCCAAGAGACCCAGTACTTC. It is translated as CAISESGVQETQYF.

The table lists this clone with a count of one. The rearrangement uses TRBV2 and TRBJ1-2; the match to TRBD1 covers 8 bases. The J segment lost 7 bases and the V segment lost 7 bases, leaving 11 bases of the junction unmatched. The CDR3 covers 14 residues. From germline, CDR1 is SNHLY and CDR2 FYNNEI. The CDR3 loop is CASIQAQGASGYTF. CDR3 bases: TGTGCCAGCATCCAGGCCCAGGGGGCCAGTGGCTACACCTTC.

The chain has TRBV30 and TRBJ1-2; 8 positions agree with TRBD1. The CDR3 runs 13 residues. The J segment lost 7 bases and the V segment lost 3 bases, leaving 7 bases of the junction unmatched. Germline loops: CDR1 GTSNPN, CDR2 SVGIG (reference sequence). CDR3: CAWREDRGGGYTF. The DNA of the CDR3 is TGTGCCTGGAGGGAAGACAGGGGAGGTGGCTACACCTTC.

This chain joins TRBV30 and TRBJ1-2, with TRBD1 matching 7 bases. Germline CDR1 reads GTSNPN; CDR2 reads SVGIG (reference sequence). With 0 bases clipped from V and 7 bases from J, the junction kept 11 bases outside the gene matches. This CDR3 is built from 15 residues. CDR3 loop: CAWSVSHRGEGGYTF. The CDR3 nucleotides read TGTGCCTGGAGTGTCAGCCACAGGGGCGAGGGTGGCTACACCTTC.

The J gene is TRBJ2-5, the V gene TRBV7-2; 7 positions match TRBD1. V gave up 3 bases and J gave up 0 bases; unmatched junction bases: 7. The CDR3 spans 16 residues. CDR1 SGHTA and CDR2 FQGNSA come from the germline V gene. Written as DNA, the CDR3 is TGTGCCAGCAGCTTCGAAGGGGACAGCTACCAAGAGACCCAGTACTTC. It specifies CASSFEGDSYQETQYF.

This chain uses TRBV19 with TRBJ2-5, with 7 bases identical to TRBD1. Germline V lookup: CDR1 LNHDA, CDR2 SQIVND (reference sequence). CDR3 length equals 14 residues. V dropped 6 bases and J dropped 5; count of bases not matched to a gene: 9. The CDR3 spells CASSLRGSGETQYF. The CDR3 nucleotides are TGTGCCAGTAGCCTCAGGGGGTCGGGGGAGACCCAGTACTTC. Looking up the rest from reference TRBV19 and TRBJ2-5 gives the full variable domain: DGGITQSPKYLFRKEGQNVTLSCEQNLNHDAMYWYRQDPGQGLRLIYYSQIVNDFQKGDIAEGYSVSREKKESFPLTVTSAQKNPTAFYLCASSLRGSGETQYFGPGTRLLVL.

This clone appeared a single time. V gene TRBV6-5 combines with J gene TRBJ2-7, with 7 bases aligning to TRBD2. The germline V gene encodes CDR1 MNHEY and CDR2 SVGAGI. V shed 7 bases and J 0 bases; nucleotides not matched to a gene: 6. The CDR3 totals 14 residues. The CDR3 is CASNPAGNSYEQYF. Here the CDR3 DNA reads TGTGCCAGCAACCCAGCGGGGAACTCCTACGAGCAGTACTTC.

The chain employs TRBV25-1 and TRBJ1-2, with no clear D. Trimming removed 1 base from V and 7 bases from J, with 4 bases in between. This CDR3 region has 11 residues. From germline, CDR1 is MGHDK and CDR2 SYGVNS. CDR3 in DNA: TGTGCCAGCAGTGAATTTCGTGGCTACACCTTC. As protein: CASSEFRGYTF.

V gene TRBV19 combines with J gene TRBJ1-5, with a weak D call TRBD1 (5 bases). CDR1 is LNHDA, CDR2 SQIVND, per germline (reference sequence). The CDR3 runs 14 residues. Trimming removed 6 bases at V and 4 bases at J, with 13 bases between. The CDR3 DNA reads TGTGCCAGTAGAAAGCAGGGCCGGAATCAGCCCCAGCATTTT. This encodes CASRKQGRNQPQHF.

The J gene is TRBJ1-2, the V gene TRBV27; the D gene is possibly TRBD1 (5 bases). Deletions cut 5 bases from V and 4 bases from J, with 8 bases between. Germline assignment: CDR1 MNHEY and CDR2 SMNVEV (reference sequence). The CDR3 contains 12 residues. CDR3 DNA: TGTGCCAGCAGTGCCGACAGCTATGGCTACACCTTC. Translated: CASSADSYGYTF.

This chain links TRBV11-3 with TRBJ2-5, with D possibly being TRBD1 (5 bases). In germline, CDR1 is SGHNT, CDR2 YENEEA. V lost 4 bases and J lost 5, with 17 bases in between. CDR3 length: 15 amino acids. CDR3: CASSSPGREGETQYF. The CDR3, as DNA: TGTGCCAGCAGCTCGCCAGGGCGAGAAGGGGAGACCCAGTACTTC. Drawing the rest from reference TRBV11-3 and TRBJ2-5, the complete variable domain is EAGVVQSPRYKIIEKKQPVAFWCNPISGHNTLYWYLQNLGQGPELLIRYENEEAVDDSQLPKDRFSAERLKGVDSTLKIQPAELGDSAVYLCASSSPGREGETQYFGPGTRLLVL.